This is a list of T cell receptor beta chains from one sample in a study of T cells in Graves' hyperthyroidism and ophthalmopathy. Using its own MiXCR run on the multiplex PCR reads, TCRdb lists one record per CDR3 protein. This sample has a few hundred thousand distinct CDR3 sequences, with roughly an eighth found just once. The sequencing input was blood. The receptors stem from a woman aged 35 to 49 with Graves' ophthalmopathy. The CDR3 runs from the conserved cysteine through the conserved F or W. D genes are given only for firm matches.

CDR3 protein: CASSLARAKNTEAFF
V gene: TRBV7-8
J gene: TRBJ1-1
D gene: -

CDR3 protein: CSVETGSSYEQYF
V gene: TRBV29-1
J gene: TRBJ2-7
D gene: TRBD1

CDR3 protein: CSAKARVTEAFF
V gene: TRBV20-1
J gene: TRBJ1-1
D gene: -

CDR3 protein: CASKGLAPYEQYF
V gene: TRBV2
J gene: TRBJ2-7
D gene: TRBD2

CDR3 protein: CSARELAGGQGETQYF
V gene: TRBV20-1
J gene: TRBJ2-5
D gene: TRBD2

CDR3 protein: CASSPVSNNEQFF
V gene: TRBV18
J gene: TRBJ2-1
D gene: -

CDR3 protein: CASSRSLGFFNYGYTF
V gene: TRBV12-3/TRBV12-4
J gene: TRBJ1-2
D gene: -

CDR3 protein: CSPREVGANVLTF
V gene: TRBV20-1
J gene: TRBJ2-6
D gene: -

CDR3 protein: CASSQVMERESAETQYF
V gene: TRBV4-2
J gene: TRBJ2-5
D gene: TRBD2

CDR3 protein: CASSYSKVGFKPQHF
V gene: TRBV6-2/TRBV6-3
J gene: TRBJ1-5
D gene: -

CDR3 protein: CASSLQGRLYNEQFF
V gene: TRBV28
J gene: TRBJ2-1
D gene: -

CDR3 protein: CASSLGQGGEQYF
V gene: TRBV7-6
J gene: TRBJ2-7
D gene: TRBD1

CDR3 protein: CASRSGTSGTLSSYNEQFF
V gene: TRBV2
J gene: TRBJ2-1
D gene: TRBD2